The clone carrying this T cell receptor (beta chain) was picked up many times. Its target is unknown. Using RNA transcripts as the source, TCR beta CDR3 regions were amplified. Primed by the HTBI set, a first-round RT-PCR was run on the TCR CDR3. TCRdb ran MiXCR on the multiplex PCR reads and lists one entry per CDR3 protein. The table lists under 800,000 distinct CDR3 sequences, 14% of them singletons. This record comes from a study of T cells in Graves' hyperthyroidism and ophthalmopathy. Background on the study: The authors collected peripheral blood at initial diagnosis, before any treatment.

Overall study findings and caveats: Peripheral blood also featured most of the thyroid clonotypes expanded above 0.001.

V shed 0 bases and J 3 bases; nucleotides not matched to a gene: 3. Germline lookup yields CDR1 SGHAT and CDR2 FQNNGV. CDR3 size: 15 residues. Criteria for exclusion of patients were uncontrolled infection, other autoimmune disease, pregnancy or lactation. V usage is TRBV11-2 and J usage is TRBJ2-7, with TRBD2 identical over 9 bases. The sequenced material came from blood. The receptor comes from a woman younger than 30 with Graves' hyperthyroidism. The CDR3 bases are TGTGCCAGCAGCTTAGAGGGACTAGCTTTCTACGAGCAGTACTTC. Its translation is CASSLEGLAFYEQYF.